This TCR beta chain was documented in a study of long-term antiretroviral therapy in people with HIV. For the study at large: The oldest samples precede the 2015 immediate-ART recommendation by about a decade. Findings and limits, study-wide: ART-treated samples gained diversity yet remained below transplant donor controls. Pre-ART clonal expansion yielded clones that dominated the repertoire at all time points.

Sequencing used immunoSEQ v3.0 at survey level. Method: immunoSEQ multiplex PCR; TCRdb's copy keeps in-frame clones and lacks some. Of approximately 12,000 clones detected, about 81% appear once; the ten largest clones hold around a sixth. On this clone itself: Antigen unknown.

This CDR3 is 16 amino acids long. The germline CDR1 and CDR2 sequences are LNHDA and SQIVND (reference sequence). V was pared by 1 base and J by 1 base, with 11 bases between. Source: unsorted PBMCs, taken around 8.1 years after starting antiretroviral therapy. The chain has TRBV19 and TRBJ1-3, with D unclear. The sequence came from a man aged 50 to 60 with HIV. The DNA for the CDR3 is TGTGCCAGTAGTATAGCCCATACCTTTTCTGGAAACACCATATATTTT. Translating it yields CASSIAHTFSGNTIYF.